Below are 10 T cell receptor beta chains sequenced from a single sample in a study of T cell repertoires in cytomegalovirus infection. TCRdb re-analysed the reads in MiXCR, keeping a single row per CDR3 protein. Here the sample spans roughly 100,000 distinct CDR3 sequences, approximately 16% being singletons. Sequencing was performed on PBMCs. These receptors all stem from a human donor in good health (CMV status not recorded). Some clones in this sample may be carry-over from other donors' samples.

This clonotype was counted only a few times. The rearrangement links TRBV28 to TRBJ2-7; 7 bases agree with TRBD2. With 6 bases clipped from V and 5 bases from J, the junction kept 10 bases outside the gene matches. Germline V CDR1 and CDR2: MDHEN, SYDVKM. The CDR3 totals 14 residues. CDR3: CASRPGGSLHEQYF. The CDR3 nucleotides read TGTGCCAGCAGACCCGGGGGGTCGCTCCACGAGCAGTACTTC.

This chain connects TRBV11-2 to TRBJ2-7; unclear D gene. Looked up from germline, CDR1 is SGHAT and CDR2 is FQNNGV. V was clipped by 5 bases and J by 1 base, with 12 bases between them. CDR3 length equals 14 residues. CDR3 sequence: CASSTSLGSYEQYF. DNA for the CDR3: TGTGCCAGCAGCACCTCCTTAGGTTCCTACGAGCAGTACTTC.

The chain links TRBV11-2 to TRBJ2-1; the D gene is possibly TRBD1 (5 bases). This CDR3 comprises 15 residues. With 5 bases removed from V and 1 base from J, the gap between germline ends came to 12 bases. The germline V gene encodes CDR1 SGHAT and CDR2 FQNNGV. CDR3 sequence reads: CASSPDRGSYNEQFF. The CDR3 DNA sequence: TGTGCCAGCAGCCCCGACAGAGGATCCTACAATGAGCAGTTCTTC. The full variable domain, in which reference TRBV11-2 and TRBJ2-1 provide the parts outside the CDR3, is EAGVAQSPRYKIIEKRQSVAFWCNPISGHATLYWYQQILGQGPKLLIQFQNNGVVDDSQLPKDRFSAERLKGVDSTLKIQPAKLEDSAVYLCASSPDRGSYNEQFFGPGTRLTVL.

The chain couples TRBV28 to TRBJ2-1, with 12 bases that match TRBD2. Trimming at V came to 6 bases and at J to 3 bases, leaving 3 bases not matched to a gene. The CDR3 is 15 residues long. Per the germline V gene, CDR1 is MDHEN and CDR2 is SYDVKM. Here the CDR3 reads CASSRTSGIYNEQFF. DNA for the CDR3: TGTGCCAGCAGCAGGACTAGCGGGATCTACAATGAGCAGTTCTTC.

J is TRBJ2-1 and V is TRBV29-1; D is possibly TRBD2 (5 bases). The V and J ends lost 5 bases and 9 bases respectively, with 8 bases between them. The CDR3 runs 10 residues. Germline values: CDR1 SQVTM, CDR2 ANQGSEA. DNA of the CDR3: TGCAGCGTTCGGGAAGGTGAGCAGTTCTTC. Protein: CSVREGEQFF.

This clonotype was observed many times. This chain links TRBV7-2 with TRBJ2-7, with no clear D. The CDR3 contains 15 residues. The V end lost 5 bases, the J end lost 6 bases, and 20 bases lay between the germline ends. The V gene's germline CDR1 is SGHTA and CDR2 FQGNSA. The CDR3 is CASSPDASRVSEQYF. The CDR3 nucleotides read TGTGCCAGCAGCCCCGATGCATCCCGGGTCTCCGAGCAGTACTTC.

This clonotype was seen ten or more times. This chain links TRBV7-2 with TRBJ2-3, with D maybe TRBD2 (6 bases). The ends were cut back, 2 bases at V and 6 bases at J, with 12 bases in the middle. CDR1 is SGHTA, CDR2 FQGNSA, per germline. The CDR3 length is 14 residues. CDR3 amino acids: CASSLWGVEDTQYF. The CDR3 coding sequence is TGTGCCAGCAGCTTATGGGGGGTGGAGGATACGCAGTATTTT.

This chain's CDR3 is CASSLEGSSYNEQFF. In DNA, the CDR3 is TGTGCCAGCAGCTTGGAGGGGAGCTCCTACAATGAGCAGTTCTTC. The rearrangement uses TRBV5-4 and TRBJ2-1; perhaps D is TRBD1 or TRBD2 (5 bases each). Deletions cut 0 bases from V and 0 bases from J, with 7 bases between. The CDR3 is 15 residues long. From germline, CDR1 is SGHNT and CDR2 YYREEE (reference sequence).

The chain joins TRBV15 to TRBJ2-7; TRBD2 might be the D (5 bases). V lost 0 bases to trimming and J lost 3 bases, with 9 bases between them. CDR1 is LNHNV, CDR2 YYDKDF, per germline (reference sequence). CDR3 size: 14 residues. CDR3: CATSREVGVYEQYF. Written as DNA, the CDR3 is TGTGCCACCAGCAGAGAAGTCGGGGTCTACGAGCAGTACTTC.

Details on this clonotype: A much bigger clone sits one base away, suggesting this may be a read error. The chain couples TRBV5-5 to TRBJ2-3; 7 bases map to TRBD2. The V gene's germline CDR1 is SGHKS and CDR2 YYEKEE (reference sequence). The CDR3 totals 15 residues. This CDR3 is CASSLASGSTDRQYF. As DNA, the CDR3 is TGTGCCAGCAGCTTGGCTAGCGGTAGCACAGATAGGCAGTATTTT.